This T cell receptor (beta chain) was recorded in a study of regulatory T cells in long-lasting Graves disease. This clonotype was seen a single time. CDR3 length: 17 amino acids. Losses at the gene ends were 3 bases for V and 5 bases for J; bases not matched to a gene: 10. The germline CDR1 and CDR2 sequences are MNHEY and SVGEGT. Both iRepertoire HTBI primers and Arm-PCR of CDR3 regions were used to build the TCR beta libraries. Authors' analysis steps: In the combined samples, some 59 TRBV and 11 to 15 TRBJ segments were identified. TCRdb reprocessed the multiplex PCR reads with MiXCR, giving one entry per CDR3 protein. The V and J calls were not made by the authors but by TCRdb's processing. The top ten clones hold approximately 27% of a sample with some 340,000 distinct CDR3 sequences, roughly 23% of them seen once. The time point denotes: persistent/refractory GD, antithyroid drugs over 5 years with positive TRAb. Extracted RNA from PBMCs served as the source of the TCR library.

V gene TRBV6-2 or TRBV6-3 combines with J gene TRBJ1-6; TRBD1 matches at 7 bases. This specimen was peripheral blood mononuclear cells (PBMCs), taken when the disease was refractory, from a patient treated with antithyroid drugs. The receptor was isolated from a woman aged 40 to 50 with Graves disease. The CDR3 loop reads CASSYATGRVDNSPLHF. The CDR3, as DNA: TGTGCCAGCAGTTATGCGACAGGGAGGGTTGATAATTCACCCCTCCACTTT.